Following are 12 T cell receptor beta chains from one sample sequenced in a study of T cell responses to AZD1222 COVID-19 vaccine. The protocol was immunoSEQ multiplex PCR, while the TCRdb copy is restricted to in-frame clones and leaves out a portion. The data contain about 67,000 clones, under 90% of them singletons. The sequences come from peripheral blood, collected 28 days after the second AZD1222 dose. Receptors were obtained from an adult who received the AZD1222 COVID-19 vaccine.

The chain couples TRBV30 to TRBJ1-2; maybe TRBD1 (5 bases). Trimming shortened V by 3 bases and J by 0 bases, and 14 bases separated the two germline ends. The V gene's germline CDR1 is GTSNPN and CDR2 SVGIG (reference sequence). This CDR3 comprises 15 residues. The CDR3 protein is CAWRGDAGANYGYTF. CDR3 bases: TGTGCCTGGAGGGGGGACGCGGGTGCTAACTATGGCTACACCTTC.

V and J are TRBV28 and TRBJ1-1; maybe TRBD1 (5 bases). The CDR3 sequence is 16 residues long. V was trimmed by 6 bases and J by 4 bases, leaving 21 bases between them. Germline values: CDR1 MDHEN, CDR2 SYDVKM. CDR3 region: CASSPVVGGGSTEAFF. In DNA form, the CDR3 reads TGTGCCAGCAGCCCAGTCGTTGGGGGGGGGAGCACTGAAGCTTTCTTT.

V is TRBV7-6 and J is TRBJ2-7; D ambiguous. The CDR3 has 12 residues. The V gene's germline CDR1 is SGHVS and CDR2 FNYEAQ. With 1 base removed from V and 3 bases from J, the gap between germline ends came to 4 bases. CDR3 amino acids: CASSLGDYEQYF. The CDR3 nucleotides are TGTGCCAGCAGCTTAGGGGACTACGAGCAGTACTTC.

About this clone itself: One junction end does not reproduce the germline sequence, and a read error may be involved. CDR3 in amino acids: CASSLGLTEAFF. CDR3 nucleotide sequence: TGTGCCAGCAGTTTGGGGTTGACTGAAGCTTTCTTT. The chain uses TRBV5-6 and TRBJ1-1; D ambiguous. Germline assignment: CDR1 SGHDT and CDR2 YYEEEE. The CDR3 is 12 residues long.

This clone was counted between two and nine times. This chain connects TRBV6-6 to TRBJ1-2; D ambiguous. There are 13 residues in the CDR3. Germline lookup yields CDR1 MNHNY and CDR2 SVGAGI (reference sequence). V gave up 6 bases and J gave up 4 bases, with 12 bases separating them. The CDR3 loop is CASSVGISYGYTF. The CDR3 DNA reads as TGTGCCAGCAGCGTAGGGATCTCCTATGGCTACACCTTC.

This chain connects TRBV11-2 to TRBJ1-6; 7 nucleotides agree with TRBD1. The ends lost 3 bases at V and 6 bases at J; junction bases unmatched: 2. Germline loops: CDR1 SGHAT, CDR2 FQNNGV. The CDR3 sequence is 14 residues long. The CDR3 sequence is CASSFGQVNSPLHF. In DNA form, the CDR3 reads TGTGCCAGCAGCTTTGGACAGGTTAATTCACCCCTCCACTTT.

This clone was seen a handful of times. J is TRBJ1-3 and V is TRBV28; D gene ambiguous. Germline V gene sequence: CDR1 MDHEN, CDR2 SYDVKM. Trimming removed 6 bases at V and 4 bases at J, with 19 bases between. The CDR3 spans 16 residues. The CDR3 reads CASSLDPFPQGNTIYF. For the CDR3, the DNA is TGTGCCAGCAGCCTCGATCCGTTCCCACAGGGAAACACCATATATTTT.

The rearrangement uses TRBV6-6 and TRBJ1-2, with D hard to call. CDR3 size: 12 residues. CDR1 is MNHNY, CDR2 SVGAGI, per germline (reference sequence). The V end was cut by 6 bases, the J end by 10 bases, with 15 bases between. CDR3 bases: TGTGCCAGCAGCTCGACTGGGAGAGACTACACCTTC. It specifies CASSSTGRDYTF.

This rearrangement joins TRBV7-2 to TRBJ2-7; unclear D gene. The CDR3 is 13 amino acids. The ends were cut back, 1 base at V and 4 bases at J, with 8 bases in the middle. CDR1 and CDR2 (germline): SGHTA, FQGNSA. The CDR3 region has the DNA TGTGCCAGCAGCTTAGAGATAGAATACGAGCAGTACTTC. Its protein product is CASSLEIEYEQYF.

This sequence joins TRBV5-8 and TRBJ2-7; 9 nucleotides line up with TRBD1. This CDR3 has 16 residues. Germline CDR1 is SGHTS and CDR2 is YDEGEE. J lost 6 bases, V lost 4 bases, and 14 bases had no gene match. CDR3 residues: CASSGGTGTSPGEQYF. CDR3 nucleotide sequence: TGTGCCAGCAGCGGGGGGACAGGGACCTCTCCCGGCGAGCAGTACTTC. Looking up the rest from reference TRBV5-8 and TRBJ2-7 gives the full variable domain: EAGVTQSPTHLIKTRGQQATLRCSPISGHTSVYWYQQALGLGLQFLLWYDEGEERNRGNFPPRFSGRQFPNYSSELNVNALELEDSALYLCASSGGTGTSPGEQYFGPGTRLTVT.

This clone was seen only once. The rearrangement joins TRBV29-1 to TRBJ2-1; TRBD1 matches at 7 bases. This CDR3 comprises 14 residues. The junction had 15 bases not matched to a gene; V was cut back by 7 bases and J by 9 bases. Germline CDR1 SQVTM, CDR2 ANQGSEA. In DNA form, the CDR3 reads TGCAGCGGACCCGAGGCAGGGGGATTCACTGAGCAGTTCTTC. Translation gives CSGPEAGGFTEQFF.

As to this clone: This sequence may be a read error, since a much larger clone differs from it by one base. Other DNA variants within this sample encode the same CDR3. The V call is TRBV6-4, the J call TRBJ1-2; 7 bases match TRBD1. The germline CDR1 and CDR2 sequences are MRHNA and SNTAGT. V dropped 9 bases and J dropped 5; count of bases not matched to a gene: 15. The CDR3 is 15 amino acids. This CDR3 reads CASSLREGGRYGYTF. In DNA, the CDR3 is TGTGCCAGTAGCCTCAGGGAAGGGGGCAGATATGGCTACACCTTC.